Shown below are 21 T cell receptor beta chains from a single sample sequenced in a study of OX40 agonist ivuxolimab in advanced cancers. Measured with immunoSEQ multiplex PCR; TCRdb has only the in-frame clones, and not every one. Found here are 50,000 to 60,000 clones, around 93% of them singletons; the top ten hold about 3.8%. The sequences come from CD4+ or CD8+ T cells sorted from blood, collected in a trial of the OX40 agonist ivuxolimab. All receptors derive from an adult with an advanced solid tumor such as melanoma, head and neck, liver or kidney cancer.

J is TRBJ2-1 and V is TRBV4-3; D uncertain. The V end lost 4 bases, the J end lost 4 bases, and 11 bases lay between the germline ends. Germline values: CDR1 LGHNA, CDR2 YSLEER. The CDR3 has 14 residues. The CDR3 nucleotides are TGCGCCAGCAGCCCAAAAGAAGGATACAATGAGCAGTTCTTC. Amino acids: CASSPKEGYNEQFF.

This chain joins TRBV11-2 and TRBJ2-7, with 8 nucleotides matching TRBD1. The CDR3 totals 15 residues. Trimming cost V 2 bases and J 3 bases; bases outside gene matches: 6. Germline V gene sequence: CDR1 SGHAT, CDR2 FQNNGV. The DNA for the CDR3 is TGTGCCAGCAGCTTACAGGGGGCAAATGGCTACGAGCAGTACTTC. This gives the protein CASSLQGANGYEQYF. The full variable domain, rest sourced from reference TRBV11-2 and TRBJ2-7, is EAGVAQSPRYKIIEKRQSVAFWCNPISGHATLYWYQQILGQGPKLLIQFQNNGVVDDSQLPKDRFSAERLKGVDSTLKIQPAKLEDSAVYLCASSLQGANGYEQYFGPGTRLTVT.

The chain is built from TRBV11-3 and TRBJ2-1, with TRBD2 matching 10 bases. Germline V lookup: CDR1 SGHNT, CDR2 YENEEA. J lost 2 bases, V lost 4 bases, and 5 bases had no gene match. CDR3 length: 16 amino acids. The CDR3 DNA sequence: TGTGCCAGCAGCTCCCGGACTAGCGGACCCTACAATGAGCAGTTCTTC. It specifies CASSSRTSGPYNEQFF.

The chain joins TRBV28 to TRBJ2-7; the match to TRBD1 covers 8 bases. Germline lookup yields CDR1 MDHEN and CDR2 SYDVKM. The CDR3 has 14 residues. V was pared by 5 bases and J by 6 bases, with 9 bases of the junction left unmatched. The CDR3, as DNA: TGTGCCAGCAGTATCCGGGACAGGCCCACCGAGCAGTACTTC. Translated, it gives CASSIRDRPTEQYF. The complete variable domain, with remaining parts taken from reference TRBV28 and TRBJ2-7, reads DVKVTQSSRYLVKRTGEKVFLECVQDMDHENMFWYRQDPGLGLRLIYFSYDVKMKEKGDIPEGYSVSREKKERFSLILESASTNQTSMYLCASSIRDRPTEQYFGPGTRLTVT.

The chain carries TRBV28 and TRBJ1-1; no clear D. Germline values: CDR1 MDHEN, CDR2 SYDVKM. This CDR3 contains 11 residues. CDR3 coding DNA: TGTGGGAGGGTAGGTGTGACTGAAGCTTTCTTT. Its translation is CGRVGVTEAFF.

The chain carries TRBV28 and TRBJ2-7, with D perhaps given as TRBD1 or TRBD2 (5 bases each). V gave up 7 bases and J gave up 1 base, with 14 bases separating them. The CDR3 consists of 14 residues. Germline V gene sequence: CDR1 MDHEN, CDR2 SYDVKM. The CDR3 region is CASTMGLASYEQYF. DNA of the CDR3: TGTGCCAGCACCATGGGGCTAGCTTCCTACGAGCAGTACTTC.

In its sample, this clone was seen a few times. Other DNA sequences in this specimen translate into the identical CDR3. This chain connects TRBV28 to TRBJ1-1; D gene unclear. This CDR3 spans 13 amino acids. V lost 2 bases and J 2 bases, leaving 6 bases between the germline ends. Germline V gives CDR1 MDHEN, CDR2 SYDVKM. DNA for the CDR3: TGTGCCAGCAGTTTAGCCGGCAACACTGAAGCTTTCTTT. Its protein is CASSLAGNTEAFF.

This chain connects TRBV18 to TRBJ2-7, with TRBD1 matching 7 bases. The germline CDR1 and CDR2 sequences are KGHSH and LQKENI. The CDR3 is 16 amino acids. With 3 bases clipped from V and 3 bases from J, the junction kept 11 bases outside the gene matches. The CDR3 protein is CASSPLRDSNFYEQYF. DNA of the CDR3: TGTGCCAGCTCACCCCTCCGGGACAGCAACTTCTACGAGCAGTACTTC.

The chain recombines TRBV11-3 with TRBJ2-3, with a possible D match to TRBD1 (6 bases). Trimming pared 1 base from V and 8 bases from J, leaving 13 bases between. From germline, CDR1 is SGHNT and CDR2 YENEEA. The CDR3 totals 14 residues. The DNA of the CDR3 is TGTGCCAGCAGCTTAGTGGGGGCCCACAGTACGCAGTATTTT. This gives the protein CASSLVGAHSTQYF.

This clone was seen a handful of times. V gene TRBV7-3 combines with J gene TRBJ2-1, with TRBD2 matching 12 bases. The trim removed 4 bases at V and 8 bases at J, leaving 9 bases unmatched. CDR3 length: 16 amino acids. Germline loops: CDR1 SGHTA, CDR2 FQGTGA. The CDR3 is CASSWNGLAGLDEQFF. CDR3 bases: TGTGCCAGCAGCTGGAACGGACTAGCGGGACTTGATGAGCAGTTCTTC.

The CDR3 region has the DNA TGTGCCAGCAGTTTCCCAGGGACTAGCGGGAGGTCCCAATGGGATGAGCAGTTCTTC. The encoded protein is CASSFPGTSGRSQWDEQFF. V is TRBV28 and J is TRBJ2-1; 15 bases align to TRBD2. The V gene end was trimmed by 3 bases and the J gene end by 8 bases; junction bases not matched to a gene: 14. Germline V gene sequence: CDR1 MDHEN, CDR2 SYDVKM. The CDR3 loop spans 19 amino acids.

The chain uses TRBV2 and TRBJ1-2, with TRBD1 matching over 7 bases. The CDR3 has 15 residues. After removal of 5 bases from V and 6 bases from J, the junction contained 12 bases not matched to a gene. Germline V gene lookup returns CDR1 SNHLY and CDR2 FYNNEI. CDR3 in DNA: TGTGCCAGCAGTAGAGACAGGGTTGAGTCGGATGGCTACACCTTC. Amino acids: CASSRDRVESDGYTF. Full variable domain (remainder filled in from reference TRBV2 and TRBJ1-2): EPEVTQTPSHQVTQMGQEVILRCVPISNHLYFYWYRQILGQKVEFLVSFYNNEISEKSEIFDDQFSVERPDGSNFTLKIRSTKLEDSAMYFCASSRDRVESDGYTFGSGTRLTVV.

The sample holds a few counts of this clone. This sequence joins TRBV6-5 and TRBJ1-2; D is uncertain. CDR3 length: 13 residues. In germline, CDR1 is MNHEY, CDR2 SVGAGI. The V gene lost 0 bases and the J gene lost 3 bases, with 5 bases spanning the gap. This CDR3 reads CASSYSPDYGYTF. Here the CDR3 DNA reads TGTGCCAGCAGTTACTCTCCAGACTATGGCTACACCTTC.

The CDR3 region has the DNA TGTGCCAGCAGCTTGAGGGTTAGCAGCACAGATACGCAGTATTTT. This sequence encodes CASSLRVSSTDTQYF. The chain couples TRBV5-4 to TRBJ2-3, with no clear D. The CDR3 runs to 15 residues. The germline V gene has CDR1 SGHNT and CDR2 YYREEE (reference sequence). Trimming stripped 1 base from V and 0 bases from J, with 9 bases between.

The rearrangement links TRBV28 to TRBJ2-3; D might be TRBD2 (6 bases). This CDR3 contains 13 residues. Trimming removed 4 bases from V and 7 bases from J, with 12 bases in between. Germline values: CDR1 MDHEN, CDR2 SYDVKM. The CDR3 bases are TGTGCCAGCAGTTCCGTCGGGGGAAATACGCAGTATTTT. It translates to CASSSVGGNTQYF.

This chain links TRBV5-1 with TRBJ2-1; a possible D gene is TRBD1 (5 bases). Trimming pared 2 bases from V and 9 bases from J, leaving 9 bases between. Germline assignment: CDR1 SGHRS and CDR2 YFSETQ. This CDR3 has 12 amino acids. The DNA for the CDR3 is TGCGCCAGCAGCTTAGGGGTGGCTGAGCAGTTCTTC. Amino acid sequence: CASSLGVAEQFF.

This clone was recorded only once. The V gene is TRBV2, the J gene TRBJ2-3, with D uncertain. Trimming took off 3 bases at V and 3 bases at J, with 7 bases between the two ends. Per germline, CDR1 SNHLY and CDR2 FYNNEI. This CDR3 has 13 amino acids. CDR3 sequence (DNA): TGTGCCAGCAGTGATAGTGGAACAGATACGCAGTATTTT. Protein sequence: CASSDSGTDTQYF.

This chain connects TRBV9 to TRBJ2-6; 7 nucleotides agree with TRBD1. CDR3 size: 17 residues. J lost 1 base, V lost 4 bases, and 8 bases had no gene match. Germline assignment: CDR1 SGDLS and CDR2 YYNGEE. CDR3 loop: CASSPTGPQSGANVLTF. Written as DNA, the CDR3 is TGTGCCAGCAGCCCGACAGGGCCCCAGTCTGGGGCCAACGTCCTGACTTTC.

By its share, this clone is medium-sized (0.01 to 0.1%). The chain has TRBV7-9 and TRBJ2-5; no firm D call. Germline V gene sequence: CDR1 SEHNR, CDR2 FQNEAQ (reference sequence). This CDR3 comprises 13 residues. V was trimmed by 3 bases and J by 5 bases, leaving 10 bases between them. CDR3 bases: TGTGCCAGCAGCTTCCAACGCCGGGAGACCCAGTACTTC. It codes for CASSFQRRETQYF.

The CDR3 coding sequence is TGCGCCAGCAGCTCGGACCAGGGATGGACCGGGGAGCTGTTTTTT. This gives the protein CASSSDQGWTGELFF. The chain is built from TRBV5-1 and TRBJ2-2, with TRBD1 as a possible D gene (5 bases). This CDR3 contains 15 residues. Trimming stripped 3 bases from V and 5 bases from J, with 14 bases between. Germline V gene lookup returns CDR1 SGHRS and CDR2 YFSETQ. The full variable domain, rest sourced from reference TRBV5-1 and TRBJ2-2, is KAGVTQTPRYLIKTRGQQVTLSCSPISGHRSVSWYQQTPGQGLQFLFEYFSETQRNKGNFPGRFSGRQFSNSRSEMNVSTLELGDSALYLCASSSDQGWTGELFFGEGSRLTVL.

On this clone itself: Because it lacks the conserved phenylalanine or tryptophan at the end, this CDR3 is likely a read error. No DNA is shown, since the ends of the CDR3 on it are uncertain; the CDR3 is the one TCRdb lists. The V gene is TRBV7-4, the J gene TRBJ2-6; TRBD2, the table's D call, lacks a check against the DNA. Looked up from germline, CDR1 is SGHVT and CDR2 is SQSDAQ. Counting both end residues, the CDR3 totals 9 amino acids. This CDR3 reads CASSLSGAS.